These 7 T cell receptor beta chains came from one sample sequenced in a study of CD8+CD57+ T cells in acquired aplastic anemia. The TCR beta profiling, which covered VDJ combination and CDR3 sequence, was carried out using genomic DNA as the template. TCRdb fed the reads into MiXCR, producing one record per CDR3 protein. The sample consists of hundreds of thousands of distinct CDR3 sequences, around 50% of them appearing once. Patients picked for sequencing had shown CD8+CD57+ cell expansion detected by flow cytometry. Sequenced material: sorted CD4+, CD8+, or CD8+CD57+ T cells (not recorded which) from PBMCs. All receptors come from a human donor with aplastic anemia.

This chain's CDR3 is CASSASGVEQFF. The CDR3 DNA sequence: TGCGCCAGCAGCGCTTCCGGGGTTGAGCAGTTCTTC. This chain links TRBV10-2 with TRBJ2-1; maybe TRBD2 (5 bases). Germline values: CDR1 WSHSY, CDR2 SAAADI. The CDR3 runs to 12 residues. V lost 6 bases to trimming and J lost 9 bases, with 12 bases between them.

This chain uses TRBV19 with TRBJ1-6; no clear D gene. V was cut by 7 bases and J by 9 bases, with 16 bases left in between. Germline CDR1 is LNHDA and CDR2 is SQIVND (reference sequence). This CDR3 has 14 residues. CDR3 loop: CASTWTRAGSPLHF. The CDR3 nucleotides read TGTGCCAGTACCTGGACTCGGGCCGGTTCACCCCTCCACTTT.

This clonotype came up many times. The chain employs TRBV7-3 and TRBJ2-3, with D unresolved. In germline, CDR1 is SGHTA, CDR2 FQGTGA. The CDR3 has 13 residues. Trimming took off 5 bases at V and 0 bases at J, with 6 bases between the two ends. This CDR3 is CASSRGSTDTQYF. The CDR3, as DNA: TGTGCCAGCAGCCGAGGAAGCACAGATACGCAGTATTTT.

This clonotype was seen once. J is TRBJ2-1 and V is TRBV5-1; no reliable D call. CDR1 is SGHRS and CDR2 is YFSETQ in the germline V gene. The length of the CDR3 is 14 residues. Trimming took 2 bases from V and 6 from J, leaving 12 bases between them. CDR3 sequence reads: CASSFLGSFNEQFF. The CDR3 region has the DNA TGCGCCAGCAGCTTCCTCGGGTCTTTCAATGAGCAGTTCTTC.

This clonotype has a count of ten or more. The gene calls are TRBV20-1 and TRBJ1-1, with D unresolved. V lost 6 bases to trimming and J lost 0 bases, with 11 bases between them. Per the germline V gene, CDR1 is DFQATT and CDR2 is SNEGSKA (reference sequence). The CDR3 runs 13 residues. The CDR3 loop reads CSAHTTLNTEAFF. The CDR3, as DNA: TGCAGTGCCCACACAACGTTGAACACTGAAGCTTTCTTT.

The genes are TRBV10-3 and TRBJ1-1, with D possibly matching TRBD1 (6 bases). The CDR3 is 17 residues long. The V and J ends lost 11 bases and 1 base respectively, with 26 bases between them. The germline V gene has CDR1 ENHRY and CDR2 SYGVKD. CDR3 amino acids: CAAEGGREGRRNTEAFF. The CDR3, as DNA: TGTGCCGCCGAAGGGGGGAGGGAGGGGAGGAGGAACACTGAAGCTTTCTTT.

This clonotype was observed a handful of times. The V gene is TRBV27, the J gene TRBJ2-3; possibly TRBD2 for D (5 bases). V was shortened by 5 bases and J by 4 bases, with 13 bases between the two germline ends. CDR1 MNHEY and CDR2 SMNVEV come from the germline V gene (reference sequence). This CDR3 comprises 14 residues. For the CDR3, the DNA is TGTGCCAGCAGTCCTCGGAGGATGCCAGATACGCAGTATTTT. Protein: CASSPRRMPDTQYF.